The 15 T cell receptor beta chains below come from one sample, sequenced in a study of blood T cells in healthy people across ages. The use of a sample-barcoded 5' primer and a J-beta primer mix characterized a second PCR of roughly 6 to 12 cycles. In TCRdb, the 5' RACE reads were re-called with MiXCR into one record per CDR3 protein. Of a few hundred thousand distinct CDR3 sequences in the sample, roughly half were seen once. The specimen sequenced was blood. All receptors derive from a man aged 60 to 75 in good health.

The V and J genes are TRBV7-9 and TRBJ2-5; 8 nucleotides line up with TRBD1. CDR1 SEHNR and CDR2 FQNEAQ come from the germline V gene (reference sequence). Germline trimming cut 7 bases from V and 1 base from J; bases unmatched to any gene: 11. The CDR3 covers 16 residues. The CDR3 sequence is CASTLYGTGAQETQYF. CDR3 coding DNA: TGTGCCAGCACCCTATATGGGACAGGCGCCCAAGAGACCCAGTACTTC.

This rearrangement joins TRBV20-1 to TRBJ1-1; D call uncertain. The V gene's germline CDR1 is DFQATT and CDR2 SNEGSKA (reference sequence). V lost 8 bases and J lost 0, with 13 bases in between. This CDR3 spans 13 amino acids. This CDR3 is CSSTGSMNTEAFF. The CDR3 DNA sequence: TGCAGTTCAACGGGGAGTATGAACACTGAAGCTTTCTTT.

V usage is TRBV10-3 and J usage is TRBJ2-7; 12 bases match TRBD1. Germline V CDR1 and CDR2: ENHRY, SYGVKD. This CDR3 has 16 residues. Germline trimming cut 2 bases from V and 3 bases from J; bases unmatched to any gene: 5. The CDR3 sequence: CAISEPGTGGGYEQYF. The CDR3 DNA is TGTGCCATCAGTGAGCCCGGGACAGGGGGCGGCTACGAGCAGTACTTC.

The V gene is TRBV6-2 or TRBV6-3, the J gene TRBJ2-5; D remains unclear. The V end was cut by 5 bases, the J end by 11 bases, with 18 bases between. The CDR3 loop spans 13 amino acids. Germline CDR1 and CDR2: MNHEY and SVGEGT. The CDR3 loop reads CASSHPRSALQYF. CDR3 bases: TGTGCCAGCAGTCACCCCCGGTCGGCTTTGCAGTACTTC.

This clonotype was counted between two and nine times. The V and J genes are TRBV7-2 and TRBJ1-2; D gene ambiguous. CDR1 is SGHTA, CDR2 FQGNSA, per germline. Trimming pared 5 bases from V and 4 bases from J, leaving 11 bases between. The CDR3 runs to 13 residues. The CDR3 here is CASSLQSLYGYTF. The CDR3 nucleotides read TGTGCCAGCAGCCTTCAGAGCCTCTATGGCTACACCTTC.

The chain carries TRBV7-2 and TRBJ1-6; D remains ambiguous. The CDR3 sequence is 13 residues long. Germline V lookup: CDR1 SGHTA, CDR2 FQGNSA. Trimming took off 5 bases at V and 7 bases at J, with 9 bases between the two ends. As DNA, the CDR3 is TGTGCCAGCAGCCGATCGTGGAATTCACCCCTCCACTTT. It specifies CASSRSWNSPLHF.

The V and J genes are TRBV7-2 and TRBJ2-1, with D possibly matching TRBD1 (9 bases). The germline gives CDR1 SGHTA, CDR2 FQGNSA. V was pared by 5 bases and J by 9 bases, with 23 bases between. This CDR3 has 16 amino acids. The CDR3 sequence is CASSVGLGQGYGEQFF. In DNA, the CDR3 is TGTGCCAGCAGCGTGGGACTAGGACAGGGGTACGGTGAGCAGTTCTTC.

This clonotype occurred once. The rearrangement links TRBV20-1 to TRBJ2-4, with 9 bases that match TRBD2. Germline V lookup: CDR1 DFQATT, CDR2 SNEGSKA (reference sequence). V was pared by 3 bases and J by 0 bases, with 12 bases of the junction left unmatched. CDR3 length: 18 residues. This CDR3 reads CSASYSGGLLPAKNIQYF. In nucleotides, the CDR3 is TGCAGTGCTAGCTATAGCGGGGGTCTACTACCAGCCAAAAACATTCAGTACTTC.

The chain uses TRBV7-2 and TRBJ2-7, with 12 nucleotides matching TRBD2. The germline CDR1 and CDR2 sequences are SGHTA and FQGNSA. The trim removed 10 bases at V and 2 bases at J, leaving 15 bases unmatched. This CDR3 spans 17 amino acids. The CDR3 loop reads CAIDRGRTSGTPYEQYF. The CDR3 DNA reads TGTGCCATCGACAGGGGGCGGACTAGCGGGACCCCCTACGAGCAGTACTTC. Full variable domain (rest looked up from reference TRBV7-2 and TRBJ2-7): GAGVSQSPSNKVTEKGKDVELRCDPISGHTALYWYRQSLGQGLEFLIYFQGNSAPDKSGLPSDRFSAERTGGSVSTLTIQRTQQEDSAVYLCAIDRGRTSGTPYEQYFGPGTRLTVT.

The chain employs TRBV2 and TRBJ1-2, with D unresolved. This CDR3 has 10 residues. With 8 bases removed from V and 8 bases from J, the gap between germline ends came to 9 bases. Germline lookup yields CDR1 SNHLY and CDR2 FYNNEI. The CDR3 spells CASLLGGYTF. The CDR3 DNA reads as TGTGCCAGCCTCTTGGGCGGCTACACCTTC.

V and J are TRBV30 and TRBJ1-4; the match to TRBD1 covers 8 bases. This CDR3 contains 14 residues. V was pared by 1 base and J by 7 bases, with 5 bases of the junction left unmatched. The germline V gene has CDR1 GTSNPN and CDR2 SVGIG (reference sequence). This CDR3 is CAWSGTGGFEKLFF. The CDR3 DNA sequence: TGTGCCTGGAGTGGAACAGGGGGATTTGAAAAACTGTTTTTT.

This clonotype has ten or more counts. A read error may produce the germline difference seen at one junction end. In nucleotides, the CDR3 is TGTGCCAGCAGTCCAGGGAGCACAGATACGCAGTATTTT. Translation gives CASSPGSTDTQYF. The chain uses TRBV5-1 and TRBJ2-3, with TRBD1 as a possible D gene (5 bases). The CDR3 spans 13 residues. In germline, CDR1 is SGHRS, CDR2 YFSETQ.

The chain has TRBV20-1 and TRBJ1-5; 11 nucleotides match TRBD1. The CDR3 loop spans 15 amino acids. Losses at the gene ends were 2 bases for V and 4 bases for J; bases not matched to a gene: 4. The germline gives CDR1 DFQATT, CDR2 SNEGSKA (reference sequence). The CDR3 loop is CSARTGTGGNQPQHF. CDR3 bases: TGCAGTGCTAGAACCGGGACAGGGGGTAATCAGCCCCAGCATTTT.

This clonotype was seen a handful of times. V gene TRBV29-1 combines with J gene TRBJ2-7, with TRBD2 matching 12 bases. V trimming: 6 bases; J trimming: 6 bases; junction bases outside the gene matches: 3. Germline CDR1 reads SQVTM; CDR2 reads ANQGSEA. The CDR3 has 12 amino acids. This CDR3 is CSVASGRVEQYF. The CDR3 DNA reads as TGCAGCGTCGCTAGCGGGAGGGTCGAGCAGTACTTC.

With regard to this clonotype: An end of the junction differs from the germline gene, which may be a read error. CDR3 region: CAGSSQGSSYNSPLHF. CDR3 bases: TGTGCCGGCAGCTCACAGGGAAGCTCCTATAATTCACCCCTCCACTTT. The chain combines TRBV13 with TRBJ1-6; maybe TRBD1 (6 bases). Germline-derived CDR1 and CDR2 are PRHDT and FYEKMQ (reference sequence). The CDR3 is 16 amino acids.